The clone carrying this T cell receptor (beta chain) was detected only a few times. Its antigen remains unknown. The authors took one heparinised blood draw, averaging approximately 0.12 L, from each donor. All of the isolated RNA was reverse transcribed, so expressed TCRB transcripts were sequenced. Using immunoSEQ multiplex PCR, the repertoire was profiled, and TCRdb retains in-frame clones only, with some absent. The data hold around 500,000 clones, with about an eighth observed a single time. These data come from a study of beta chain features in type 1 diabetes. Overall study findings and caveats: Fewer junction insertions and more nucleotide deletions appeared in type 1 diabetes patients. Healthy donors had naive, central memory and Treg TCRB repertoires that appeared less similar than those seen among patients. Sequencing used cDNA, and cells with high TCR expression could therefore be over-represented.

Trimming took off 6 bases at V and 6 bases at J, with 14 bases between the two ends. The germline V gene encodes CDR1 SQVTM and CDR2 ANQGSEA. CDR3 length equals 12 residues. The rearrangement uses TRBV29-1 and TRBJ1-1; possibly TRBD1 for D (6 bases). The specimen was naive CD4+ T cells from blood. The source is a woman younger than 30 in good health. The CDR3 region is CSVANYRAEAFF. The CDR3 nucleotides read TGCAGCGTCGCCAACTACAGGGCTGAAGCTTTCTTT.